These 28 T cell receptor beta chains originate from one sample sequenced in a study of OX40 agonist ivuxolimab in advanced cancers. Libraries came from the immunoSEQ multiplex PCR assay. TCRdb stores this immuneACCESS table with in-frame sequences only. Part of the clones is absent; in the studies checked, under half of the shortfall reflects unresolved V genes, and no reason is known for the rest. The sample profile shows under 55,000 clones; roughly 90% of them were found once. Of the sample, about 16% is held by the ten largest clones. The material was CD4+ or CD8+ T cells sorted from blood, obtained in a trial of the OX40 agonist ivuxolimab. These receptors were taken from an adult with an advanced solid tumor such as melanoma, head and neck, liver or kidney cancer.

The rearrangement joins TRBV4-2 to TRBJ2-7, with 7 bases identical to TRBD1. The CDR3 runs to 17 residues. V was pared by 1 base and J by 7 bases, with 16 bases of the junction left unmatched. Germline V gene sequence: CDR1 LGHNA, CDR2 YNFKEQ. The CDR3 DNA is TGTGCCAGCAGCCAAGGAAAGGGGGCAGGGGATCTGGGGGAGCAGTACTTC. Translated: CASSQGKGAGDLGEQYF.

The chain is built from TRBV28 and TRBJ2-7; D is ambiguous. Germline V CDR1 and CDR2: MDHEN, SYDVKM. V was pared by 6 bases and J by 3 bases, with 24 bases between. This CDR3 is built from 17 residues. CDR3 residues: CASSHPSIIRTYYEQYF. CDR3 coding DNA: TGTGCCAGCAGCCATCCCTCAATCATACGTACCTACTACGAGCAGTACTTC.

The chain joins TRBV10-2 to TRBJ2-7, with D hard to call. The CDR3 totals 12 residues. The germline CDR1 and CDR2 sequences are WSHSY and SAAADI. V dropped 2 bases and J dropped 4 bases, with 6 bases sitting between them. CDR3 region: CASSERVYEQYF. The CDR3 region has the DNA TGCGCCAGCAGTGAGAGAGTTTACGAGCAGTACTTC.

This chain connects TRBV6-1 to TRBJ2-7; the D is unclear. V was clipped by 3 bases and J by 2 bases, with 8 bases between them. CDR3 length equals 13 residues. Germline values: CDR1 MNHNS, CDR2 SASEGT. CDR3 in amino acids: CASSEGFPYEQYF. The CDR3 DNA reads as TGTGCCAGCAGTGAGGGCTTCCCCTACGAGCAGTACTTC.

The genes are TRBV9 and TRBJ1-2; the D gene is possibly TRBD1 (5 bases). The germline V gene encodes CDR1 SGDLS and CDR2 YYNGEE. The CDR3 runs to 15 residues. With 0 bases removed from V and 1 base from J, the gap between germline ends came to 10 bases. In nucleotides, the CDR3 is TGTGCCAGCAGCGTAGCTAGGGGTCGTAACTATGGCTACACCTTC. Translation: CASSVARGRNYGYTF.

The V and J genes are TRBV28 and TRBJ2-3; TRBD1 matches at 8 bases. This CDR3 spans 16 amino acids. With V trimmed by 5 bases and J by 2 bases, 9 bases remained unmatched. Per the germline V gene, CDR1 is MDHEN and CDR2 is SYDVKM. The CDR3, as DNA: TGTGCCAGCAGTCCCCTCGCAGGGGGCTACACAGATACGCAGTATTTT. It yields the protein CASSPLAGGYTDTQYF. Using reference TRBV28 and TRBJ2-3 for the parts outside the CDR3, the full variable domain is DVKVTQSSRYLVKRTGEKVFLECVQDMDHENMFWYRQDPGLGLRLIYFSYDVKMKEKGDIPEGYSVSREKKERFSLILESASTNQTSMYLCASSPLAGGYTDTQYFGPGTRLTVL.

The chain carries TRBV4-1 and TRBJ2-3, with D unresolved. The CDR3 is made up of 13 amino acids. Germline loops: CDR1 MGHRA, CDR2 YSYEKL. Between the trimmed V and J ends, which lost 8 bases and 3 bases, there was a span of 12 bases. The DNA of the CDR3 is TGCGCCAGCTCCTACCGAGGTACAGATACGCAGTATTTT. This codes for CASSYRGTDTQYF.

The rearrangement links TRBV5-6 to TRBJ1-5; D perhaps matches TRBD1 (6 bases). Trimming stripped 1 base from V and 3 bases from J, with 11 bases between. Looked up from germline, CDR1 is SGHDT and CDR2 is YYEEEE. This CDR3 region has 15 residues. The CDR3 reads CASSLTGQLNQPQHF. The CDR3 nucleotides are TGTGCCAGCAGCTTGACAGGACAGCTCAATCAGCCCCAGCATTTT.

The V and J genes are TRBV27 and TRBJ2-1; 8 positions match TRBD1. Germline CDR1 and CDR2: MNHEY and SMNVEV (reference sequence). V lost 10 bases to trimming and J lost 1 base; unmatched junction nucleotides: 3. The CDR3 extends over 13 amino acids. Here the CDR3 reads CATRGQSYNEQFF. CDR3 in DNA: TGTGCCACCAGGGGGCAATCCTACAATGAGCAGTTCTTC.

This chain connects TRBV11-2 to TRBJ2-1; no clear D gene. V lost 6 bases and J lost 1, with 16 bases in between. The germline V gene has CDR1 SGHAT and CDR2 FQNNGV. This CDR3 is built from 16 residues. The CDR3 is CASSHEILASYNEQFF. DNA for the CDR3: TGTGCCAGCAGTCATGAGATTCTCGCATCCTACAATGAGCAGTTCTTC.

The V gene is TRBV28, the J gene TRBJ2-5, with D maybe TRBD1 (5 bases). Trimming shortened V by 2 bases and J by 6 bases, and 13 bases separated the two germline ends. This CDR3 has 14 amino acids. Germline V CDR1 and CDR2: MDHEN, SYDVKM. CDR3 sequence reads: CASSLNAGKKTQYF. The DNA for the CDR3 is TGTGCCAGCAGTTTAAATGCAGGGAAAAAGACCCAGTACTTC.

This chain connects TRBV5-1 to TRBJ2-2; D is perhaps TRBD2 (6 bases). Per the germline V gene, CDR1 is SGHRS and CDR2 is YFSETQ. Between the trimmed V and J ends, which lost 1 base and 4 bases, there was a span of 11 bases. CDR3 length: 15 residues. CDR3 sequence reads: CASSLRGYGTGELFF. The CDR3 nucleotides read TGCGCCAGCAGCTTGCGGGGGTACGGCACCGGGGAGCTGTTTTTT. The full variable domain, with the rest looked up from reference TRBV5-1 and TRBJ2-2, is KAGVTQTPRYLIKTRGQQVTLSCSPISGHRSVSWYQQTPGQGLQFLFEYFSETQRNKGNFPGRFSGRQFSNSRSEMNVSTLELGDSALYLCASSLRGYGTGELFFGEGSRLTVL.

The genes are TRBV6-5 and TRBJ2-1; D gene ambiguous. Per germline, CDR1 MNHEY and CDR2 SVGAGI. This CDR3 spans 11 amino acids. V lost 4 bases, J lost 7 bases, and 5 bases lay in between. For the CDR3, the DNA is TGTGCCAGCAGTTCCCTTAATGAGCAGTTCTTC. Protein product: CASSSLNEQFF.

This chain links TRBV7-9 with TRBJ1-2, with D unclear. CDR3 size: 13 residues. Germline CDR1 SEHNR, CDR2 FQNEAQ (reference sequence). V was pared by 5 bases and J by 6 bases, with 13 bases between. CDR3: CASSLLLVDGYTF. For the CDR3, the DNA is TGTGCCAGCAGCCTACTCCTGGTTGATGGCTACACCTTC.

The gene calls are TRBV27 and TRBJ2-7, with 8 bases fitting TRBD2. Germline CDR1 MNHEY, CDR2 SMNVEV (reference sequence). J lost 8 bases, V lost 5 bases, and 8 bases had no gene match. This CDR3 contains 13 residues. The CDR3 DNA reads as TGTGCCAGCAGTACCCCGGGGGGGATGAAGCAGTACTTC. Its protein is CASSTPGGMKQYF.

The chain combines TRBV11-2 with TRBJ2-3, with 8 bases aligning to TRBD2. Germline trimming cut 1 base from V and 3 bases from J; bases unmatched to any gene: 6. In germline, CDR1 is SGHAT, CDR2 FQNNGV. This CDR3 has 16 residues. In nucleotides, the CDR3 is TGTGCCAGCAGCTTAGTCCCGGGAGGGTTTACAGATACGCAGTATTTT. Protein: CASSLVPGGFTDTQYF.

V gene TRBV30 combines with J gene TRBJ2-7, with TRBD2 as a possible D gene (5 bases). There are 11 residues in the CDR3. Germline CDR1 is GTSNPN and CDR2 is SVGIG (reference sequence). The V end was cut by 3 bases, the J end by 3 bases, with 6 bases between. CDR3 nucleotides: TGTGCCTGGAGCGGAGGCTACGAGCAGTACTTC. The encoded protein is CAWSGGYEQYF.

The CDR3 region has the DNA TGTGCCAGCAGTGTCTTGGGGGAGCAGTACTTC. This gives the protein CASSVLGEQYF. The V and J genes are TRBV25-1 and TRBJ2-7; no definite D call. The CDR3 runs 11 residues. CDR1 MGHDK and CDR2 SYGVNS come from the germline V gene. V lost 4 bases, J lost 7 bases, and 8 bases lay in between.

The CDR3 spells CASSLRTGGDNSPLHF. The CDR3 DNA reads TGTGCCAGCAGCTTACGGACAGGGGGTGACAATTCACCCCTCCACTTT. V is TRBV7-2 and J is TRBJ1-6; TRBD1 matches 10 bases. V was clipped by 2 bases and J by 7 bases; unmatched bases: 5. The CDR3 has 16 amino acids. Germline CDR1 reads SGHTA; CDR2 reads FQGNSA.

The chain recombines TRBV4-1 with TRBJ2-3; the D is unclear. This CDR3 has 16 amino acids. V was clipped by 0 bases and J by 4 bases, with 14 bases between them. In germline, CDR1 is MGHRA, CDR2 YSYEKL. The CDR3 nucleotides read TGCGCCAGCAGCCAAGAGCCCCCCGCCCATCCAGATACGCAGTATTTT. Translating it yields CASSQEPPAHPDTQYF.

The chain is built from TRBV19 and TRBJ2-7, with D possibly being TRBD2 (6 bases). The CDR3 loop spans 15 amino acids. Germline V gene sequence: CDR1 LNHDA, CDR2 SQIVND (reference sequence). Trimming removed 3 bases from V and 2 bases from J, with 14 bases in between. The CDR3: CASSIFLATAYEQYF. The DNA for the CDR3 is TGTGCCAGTAGTATTTTTCTAGCGACAGCCTACGAGCAGTACTTC.

In nucleotides, the CDR3 is TGTGCCAGCAGCTTTGGAGGGAGTGAAAAACTGTTTTTT. Amino acids: CASSFGGSEKLFF. This sequence joins TRBV7-9 and TRBJ1-4; no clear D. The germline V gene encodes CDR1 SEHNR and CDR2 FQNEAQ (reference sequence). V lost 3 bases and J lost 7, with 9 bases in between. The CDR3 has 13 residues. The full variable domain, with the rest looked up from reference TRBV7-9 and TRBJ1-4, is DTGVSQNPRHKITKRGQNVTFRCDPISEHNRLYWYRQTLGQGPEFLTYFQNEAQLEKSRLLSDRFSAERPKGSFSTLEIQRTEQGDSAMYLCASSFGGSEKLFFGSGTQLSVL.

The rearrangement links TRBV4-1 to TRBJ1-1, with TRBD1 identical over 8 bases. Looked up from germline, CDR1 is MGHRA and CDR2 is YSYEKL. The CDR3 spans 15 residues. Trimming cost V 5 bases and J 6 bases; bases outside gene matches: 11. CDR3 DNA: TGCGCCAGCAGCGCAAAAGGCGACAGGGGCGCTGAAGCTTTCTTT. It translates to CASSAKGDRGAEAFF.

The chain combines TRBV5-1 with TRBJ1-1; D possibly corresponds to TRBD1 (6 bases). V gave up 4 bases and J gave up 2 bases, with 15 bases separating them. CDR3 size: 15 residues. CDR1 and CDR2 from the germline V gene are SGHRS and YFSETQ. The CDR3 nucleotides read TGCGCCAGCAGCCTCCTGGGGGGCCTCAACACTGAAGCTTTCTTT. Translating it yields CASSLLGGLNTEAFF.

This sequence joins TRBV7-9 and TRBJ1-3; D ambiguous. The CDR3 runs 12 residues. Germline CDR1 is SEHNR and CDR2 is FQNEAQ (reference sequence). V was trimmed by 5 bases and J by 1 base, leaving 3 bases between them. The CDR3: CASSHSGNTIYF. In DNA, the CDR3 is TGTGCCAGCAGCCATTCTGGAAACACCATATATTTT.

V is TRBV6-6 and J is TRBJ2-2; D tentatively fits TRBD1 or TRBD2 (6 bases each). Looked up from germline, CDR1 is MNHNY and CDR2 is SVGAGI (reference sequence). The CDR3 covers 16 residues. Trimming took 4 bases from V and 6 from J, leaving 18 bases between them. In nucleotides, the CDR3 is TGTGCCAGCAGTTCCGACCCGGAGGGGGTAGCCGGGGAGCTGTTTTTT. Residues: CASSSDPEGVAGELFF.

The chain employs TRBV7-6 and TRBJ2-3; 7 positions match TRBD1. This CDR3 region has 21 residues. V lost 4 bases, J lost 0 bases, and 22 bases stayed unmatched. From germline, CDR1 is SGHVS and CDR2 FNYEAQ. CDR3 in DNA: TGTGCCAGCAGCTCCGGGGAGAACAGGGGTCGGGTACCCTCTAGCACAGATACGCAGTATTTT. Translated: CASSSGENRGRVPSSTDTQYF.

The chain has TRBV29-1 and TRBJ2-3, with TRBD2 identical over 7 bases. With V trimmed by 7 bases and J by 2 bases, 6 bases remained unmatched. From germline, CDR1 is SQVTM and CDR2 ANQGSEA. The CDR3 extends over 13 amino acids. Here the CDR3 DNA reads TGCAGCGCCCTGACTAGCCACACAGATACGCAGTATTTT. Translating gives CSALTSHTDTQYF.